This is a list of T cell receptor beta chains from one sample in a study of T cell changes during pregnancy in multiple sclerosis. Assay: immunoSEQ multiplex PCR; the TCRdb copy retains only in-frame clones and omits some. Altogether tens of thousands of clones are present, roughly 90% being singletons, with the ten largest covering about 4%. The sample in question was peripheral blood, obtained after pregnancy. The receptors stem from a female donor in good health, enrolled as a control in a pregnancy study. CDR3s include the opening cysteine and the closing phenylalanine or tryptophan. The order of the fields is J gene, V gene, D gene, clone size, CDR3 protein, CDR3 DNA. The D gene is left open where the match is weak. A row's size may be missing; if present it is once, few, many or a size class.

j_call: TRBJ1-5; v_call: TRBV19; d_call: TRBD1; clone_size: -; cdr3_aa: CASTDRGTLYNQPQHF; cdr3_nt: TGTGCCAGTACTGACAGGGGGACCCTTTACAATCAGCCCCAGCATTTT
j_call: TRBJ2-1; v_call: TRBV30; d_call: TRBD2; clone_size: -; cdr3_aa: CAWSVAREREGRKEQFF; cdr3_nt: TGTGCCTGGAGTGTGGCCCGAGAGCGGGAGGGCCGCAAAGAGCAGTTCTTC
j_call: TRBJ2-1; v_call: TRBV28; d_call: TRBD2; clone_size: -; cdr3_aa: CASSYVSGANEQFF; cdr3_nt: TGTGCCAGCAGTTACGTTAGCGGGGCCAATGAGCAGTTCTTC
j_call: TRBJ2-7; v_call: TRBV19; d_call: -; clone_size: -; cdr3_aa: CASRGTISYEQYF; cdr3_nt: TGTGCCAGTCGGGGAACAATTTCCTACGAGCAGTACTTC
j_call: TRBJ2-2; v_call: TRBV7-2; d_call: TRBD2; clone_size: -; cdr3_aa: CASSFLAGVGELFF; cdr3_nt: TGTGCCAGCAGCTTTCTAGCGGGAGTCGGGGAGCTGTTTTTT
j_call: TRBJ1-3; v_call: TRBV20-1; d_call: -; clone_size: -; cdr3_aa: CSASGVDTIYF; cdr3_nt: TGCAGTGCTAGCGGTGTGGACACCATATATTTT
j_call: TRBJ2-7; v_call: TRBV9; d_call: TRBD1; clone_size: -; cdr3_aa: CASSSSRDRAHEQYF; cdr3_nt: TGTGCCAGCAGCTCATCCCGGGACAGGGCCCACGAGCAGTACTTC
j_call: TRBJ1-2; v_call: TRBV28; d_call: -; clone_size: -; cdr3_aa: CASSRPGLGTNGYTF; cdr3_nt: TGTGCCAGCAGTCGTCCGGGACTGGGGACTAATGGCTACACCTTC
j_call: TRBJ2-7; v_call: TRBV28; d_call: -; clone_size: -; cdr3_aa: CASSLRGDNEQYF; cdr3_nt: TGTGCCAGCAGTTTACGGGGAGACAACGAGCAGTACTTC
j_call: TRBJ2-3; v_call: TRBV7-2; d_call: TRBD1; clone_size: -; cdr3_aa: CASSAQQGVWTDTQYF; cdr3_nt: TGTGCCAGCAGCGCTCAACAGGGGGTCTGGACAGATACGCAGTATTTT
j_call: TRBJ1-5; v_call: TRBV27; d_call: -; clone_size: -; cdr3_aa: CASSLGQGGQPQHF; cdr3_nt: TGTGCCAGCAGTTTAGGGCAGGGTGGACAGCCCCAGCATTTT
j_call: TRBJ1-6; v_call: TRBV4-2; d_call: -; clone_size: -; cdr3_aa: CASSQKDSNSPLHF; cdr3_nt: TGTGCCAGCAGCCAAAAGGACAGTAATTCACCCCTCCACTTT
j_call: TRBJ2-5; v_call: TRBV7-3; d_call: TRBD2; clone_size: -; cdr3_aa: CASSRLAGKETQYF; cdr3_nt: TGTGCCAGCAGTAGACTAGCGGGAAAAGAGACCCAGTACTTC
j_call: TRBJ1-5; v_call: TRBV28; d_call: -; clone_size: -; cdr3_aa: CASSFPTGGNQPQHF; cdr3_nt: TGTGCCAGCAGTTTCCCTACTGGTGGTAATCAGCCCCAGCATTTT
j_call: TRBJ2-1; v_call: TRBV7-2; d_call: TRBD2; clone_size: -; cdr3_aa: CASSSRSGREQFF; cdr3_nt: TGTGCCAGCAGCTCACGTAGCGGGAGAGAGCAGTTCTTC
j_call: TRBJ2-5; v_call: TRBV9; d_call: TRBD2; clone_size: -; cdr3_aa: CASSTTTSGQETQYF; cdr3_nt: TGTGCCAGCAGCACGACGACTAGCGGCCAAGAGACCCAGTACTTC
j_call: TRBJ1-4; v_call: TRBV28; d_call: -; clone_size: -; cdr3_aa: CASSLGGHEEKLFF; cdr3_nt: TGTGCCAGCAGTTTAGGTGGGCATGAGGAAAAACTGTTTTTT
j_call: TRBJ2-7; v_call: TRBV4-2; d_call: -; clone_size: -; cdr3_aa: CASSQDSVRQGSDEQYF; cdr3_nt: TGTGCCAGCAGCCAAGATTCGGTAAGGCAGGGTAGTGACGAGCAGTACTTC
j_call: TRBJ2-1; v_call: TRBV10-2; d_call: -; clone_size: -; cdr3_aa: CASSAGLVGRTYEQFF; cdr3_nt: TGCGCCAGCAGTGCGGGTCTGGTGGGGAGAACTTATGAGCAGTTCTTC
j_call: TRBJ2-5; v_call: TRBV2; d_call: -; clone_size: -; cdr3_aa: CASSEETTDQETQYF; cdr3_nt: TGTGCCAGCAGTGAAGAGACGACTGATCAAGAGACCCAGTACTTC
j_call: TRBJ2-7; v_call: TRBV19; d_call: -; clone_size: -; cdr3_aa: CASSAGPQGYEQYF; cdr3_nt: TGTGCCAGTTCGGCGGGGCCCCAGGGCTACGAGCAGTACTTC
j_call: TRBJ1-1; v_call: TRBV28; d_call: -; clone_size: -; cdr3_aa: CASIQKQAFF; cdr3_nt: TGTGCCAGCATCCAAAAGCAAGCTTTCTTT
j_call: TRBJ2-2; v_call: TRBV11-3; d_call: -; clone_size: -; cdr3_aa: CASSPHVRQNTGELFF; cdr3_nt: TGTGCCAGCAGCCCCCATGTAAGACAGAACACCGGGGAGCTGTTTTTT
j_call: TRBJ1-2; v_call: TRBV28; d_call: -; clone_size: -; cdr3_aa: CASSSAQARGYTF; cdr3_nt: TGTGCCAGCAGTTCTGCCCAAGCCAGGGGCTACACCTTC
j_call: TRBJ2-2; v_call: TRBV19; d_call: -; clone_size: -; cdr3_aa: CASRPGRRSGTGELFF; cdr3_nt: TGTGCCAGTAGGCCAGGGCGTCGATCGGGTACCGGGGAGCTGTTTTTT
j_call: TRBJ2-7; v_call: TRBV19; d_call: TRBD2; clone_size: once; cdr3_aa: CASSIGAGEDEQYF; cdr3_nt: TGTGCCAGTAGTATAGGAGCGGGAGAAGACGAGCAGTACTTC
j_call: TRBJ2-7; v_call: TRBV5-1; d_call: TRBD1; clone_size: -; cdr3_aa: CASSLTGADSYEQYF; cdr3_nt: TGCGCCAGCAGCTTGACAGGGGCCGATTCCTACGAGCAGTACTTC
j_call: TRBJ2-3; v_call: TRBV28; d_call: -; clone_size: once; cdr3_aa: CAHRRGDTQYF; cdr3_nt: TGTGCCCACCGACGAGGGGATACGCAGTATTTT
j_call: TRBJ2-7; v_call: TRBV19; d_call: -; clone_size: -; cdr3_aa: CASSIQGPSYEQYF; cdr3_nt: TGTGCCAGTAGTATTCAGGGGCCTTCCTACGAGCAGTACTTC
j_call: TRBJ1-4; v_call: TRBV28; d_call: -; clone_size: -; cdr3_aa: CASSSGKEKLFF; cdr3_nt: TGTGCCAGCAGTTCAGGGAAAGAAAAACTGTTTTTT
j_call: TRBJ1-1; v_call: TRBV5-8; d_call: TRBD1; clone_size: -; cdr3_aa: CASSSGTGGHNTEAFF; cdr3_nt: TGTGCCAGCAGCAGCGGGACAGGGGGCCATAACACTGAAGCTTTCTTT
j_call: TRBJ2-1; v_call: TRBV28; d_call: -; clone_size: -; cdr3_aa: CASSLPSRNNEQFF; cdr3_nt: TGTGCCAGCAGTTTACCCTCCAGAAACAATGAGCAGTTCTTC
j_call: TRBJ1-5; v_call: TRBV4-1; d_call: TRBD1; clone_size: -; cdr3_aa: CASSPRGLNQPQHF; cdr3_nt: TGCGCCAGCAGCCCGAGGGGGCTCAATCAGCCCCAGCATTTT
j_call: TRBJ2-5; v_call: TRBV5-1; d_call: -; clone_size: -; cdr3_aa: CASSLTRRETQYF; cdr3_nt: TGCGCCAGCAGCCTTACTAGGCGGGAGACCCAGTACTTC
j_call: TRBJ1-5; v_call: TRBV6-6; d_call: -; clone_size: once; cdr3_aa: CASSYSGWVSNQPQHF; cdr3_nt: TGTGCCAGCAGTTACTCGGGCTGGGTGAGCAATCAGCCCCAGCATTTT
j_call: TRBJ2-1; v_call: TRBV28; d_call: TRBD1; clone_size: -; cdr3_aa: CASSLGTGSHNEQFF; cdr3_nt: TGTGCCAGCAGCCTCGGGACAGGAAGCCACAATGAGCAGTTCTTC